Below, 29 T cell receptor beta chains from the same sample are listed, as sequenced in a study of neurological immune-mediated disorders. TCRdb recomputed calls from the 5' RACE reads with MiXCR, one row per CDR3 protein. The sample holds approximately 49,000 distinct CDR3 sequences; 9% to 10% are singletons and the top ten take about 1.6%. Time point noted: longitudinal time-point 1 (baseline). The source material was PBMCs. The source of these receptors is a woman in her thirties or forties in good health.

This clonotype was detected ten times or more. V is TRBV5-1 and J is TRBJ2-7; possible D gene TRBD2, 6 bases. Germline V gives CDR1 SGHRS, CDR2 YFSETQ. The CDR3 has 15 residues. Trimming cost V 4 bases and J 5 bases, with 19 bases left between them. The CDR3 sequence: CASSKLAGSLDEQYF. The CDR3 DNA sequence: TGCGCCAGCAGCAAGCTTGCGGGGAGTTTAGACGAGCAGTACTTC.

There are many counts of this clonotype. This rearrangement joins TRBV5-1 to TRBJ2-7, with 7 positions matching TRBD2. Germline-derived CDR1 and CDR2 are SGHRS and YFSETQ. With V trimmed by 1 base and J by 2 bases, 6 bases remained unmatched. The CDR3 consists of 15 residues. This chain's CDR3 is CASSLKAGDTYEQYF. CDR3 nucleotides: TGCGCCAGCAGCTTGAAGGCGGGAGACACCTACGAGCAGTACTTC.

This clonotype was seen repeatedly, ten times or more. This sequence joins TRBV6-1 and TRBJ2-5; tentative D call: TRBD2 (5 bases). The CDR3 runs 13 residues. The V gene lost 7 bases and the J gene lost 2 bases, with 11 bases spanning the gap. CDR1 is MNHNS and CDR2 is SASEGT in the germline V gene. CDR3 bases: TGTGCCAGCAAGCGGCAGAATCAAGAGACCCAGTACTTC. Protein sequence: CASKRQNQETQYF.

This clonotype appeared many times. The chain uses TRBV12-3 or TRBV12-4 and TRBJ1-5; D is possibly TRBD1 (6 bases). CDR3 length equals 15 residues. Between the trimmed V and J ends, which lost 2 bases and 5 bases, there was a span of 13 bases. Written as DNA, the CDR3 is TGTGCCAGCAGTTTATCGAGGGGGGGCGATCAGCCCCAGCATTTT. Its translation is CASSLSRGGDQPQHF.

This clonotype was found many times. V is TRBV20-1 and J is TRBJ2-5; a weak D match, TRBD2 (7 bases). Trimming left V 5 bases short and J 5 bases short, with 18 bases between. The germline CDR1 and CDR2 sequences are DFQATT and SNEGSKA (reference sequence). The length of the CDR3 is 14 residues. CDR3 sequence: CSAARGAIGETQYF. As DNA, the CDR3 is TGCAGTGCTGCCCGGGGGGCTATAGGGGAGACCCAGTACTTC.

This clonotype has a count of ten or more. The chain employs TRBV12-3 or TRBV12-4 and TRBJ2-5, with 8 nucleotides matching TRBD2. Trimming cost V 7 bases and J 4 bases; bases outside gene matches: 5. The CDR3 consists of 13 residues. The CDR3 coding sequence is TGTGCCAGCACCGCGGGACTAGTAGAGACCCAGTACTTC. Protein: CASTAGLVETQYF.

This clonotype was seen ten or more times. The chain combines TRBV10-3 with TRBJ2-3; D gene ambiguous. The V gene lost 6 bases and the J gene lost 5 bases, with 9 bases spanning the gap. From germline, CDR1 is ENHRY and CDR2 SYGVKD. The CDR3 is 12 residues long. CDR3 protein: CAISVKGDTQYF. The CDR3 region has the DNA TGTGCCATCAGCGTGAAGGGAGATACGCAGTATTTT.

In its sample, this clonotype was seen many times. The chain is built from TRBV20-1 and TRBJ1-2, with D perhaps TRBD1 (5 bases). The V gene's germline CDR1 is DFQATT and CDR2 SNEGSKA (reference sequence). V was pared by 3 bases and J by 8 bases, with 16 bases between. The CDR3 covers 13 residues. The CDR3 sequence: CSASEPYWGGYTF. In DNA, the CDR3 is TGCAGTGCTAGTGAACCGTACTGGGGGGGCTACACCTTC.

This clonotype was seen at least ten times. The V call is TRBV24-1, the J call TRBJ1-5; D is perhaps TRBD1 (6 bases). The CDR3 is 15 residues long. Germline-derived CDR1 and CDR2 are KGHDR and SFDVKD. V lost 3 bases and J 6 bases, leaving 14 bases between the germline ends. This CDR3 is CATSDPGGHGQPQHF. The CDR3 nucleotides read TGTGCCACCAGTGATCCGGGGGGGCACGGTCAGCCCCAGCATTTT.

This clonotype was seen at least ten times. The chain uses TRBV7-8 and TRBJ2-4, with D perhaps matching TRBD1 (5 bases). Trimming stripped 3 bases from V and 6 bases from J, with 12 bases between. CDR1 and CDR2 (germline): SGHVS, FQNEAQ. This CDR3 is built from 14 residues. CDR3 region: CASSLQGIPNIQYF. The CDR3 coding sequence is TGTGCCAGCAGCTTGCAGGGTATACCAAACATTCAGTACTTC.

This clonotype has ten or more counts. The J gene is TRBJ2-1, the V gene TRBV5-5; 9 nucleotides match TRBD1. The CDR3 contains 16 residues. The germline V gene encodes CDR1 SGHKS and CDR2 YYEKEE (reference sequence). V lost 2 bases, J lost 3 bases, and 6 bases stayed unmatched. DNA for the CDR3: TGTGCCAGCAGCTTCATAGGGACAGGGAACTACAATGAGCAGTTCTTC. Protein product: CASSFIGTGNYNEQFF.

There are many counts of this clonotype. This chain joins TRBV29-1 and TRBJ2-1, with D maybe TRBD2 (6 bases). Germline lookup yields CDR1 SQVTM and CDR2 ANQGSEA. The length of the CDR3 is 13 residues. Trimming took 4 bases from V and 3 from J, leaving 10 bases between them. The CDR3 nucleotides are TGCAGCGTTGGCGGGAACAGCTACAATGAGCAGTTCTTC. Translating it yields CSVGGNSYNEQFF.

There are many counts of this clonotype. This chain links TRBV6-2 or TRBV6-3 with TRBJ2-7; D is undetermined. The CDR3 is made up of 13 amino acids. The ends were cut back, 2 bases at V and 0 bases at J, with 5 bases in the middle. Germline loops: CDR1 MNHEY, CDR2 SVGEGT. CDR3 sequence: CASSYRHSYEQYF. CDR3 nucleotide sequence: TGTGCCAGCAGTTACCGACACTCCTACGAGCAGTACTTC.

This clonotype was seen at least ten times. This chain links TRBV18 with TRBJ1-5; no reliable D call. The CDR3 is 15 residues long. V lost 2 bases and J lost 0, with 8 bases in between. CDR1 is KGHSH, CDR2 LQKENI, per germline. The CDR3 DNA reads as TGTGCCAGCTCACCATCGGCTTATAGCAATCAGCCCCAGCATTTT. This codes for CASSPSAYSNQPQHF.

This clonotype is labeled medium-sized. The rearrangement joins TRBV20-1 to TRBJ1-5; 7 bases match TRBD1. Looked up from germline, CDR1 is DFQATT and CDR2 is SNEGSKA (reference sequence). With 2 bases clipped from V and 5 bases from J, the junction kept 0 bases outside the gene matches. The CDR3 has 12 amino acids. Here the CDR3 DNA reads TGCAGTGCTAGAACAGGGGATCAGCCCCAGCATTTT. Residues: CSARTGDQPQHF.

This clonotype has at least ten counts. The gene calls are TRBV7-2 and TRBJ2-7; D not certain. The V and J ends lost 3 bases and 6 bases respectively, with 12 bases between them. Germline V gene lookup returns CDR1 SGHTA and CDR2 FQGNSA. CDR3 length equals 13 residues. The CDR3 nucleotides read TGTGCCAGCAGCTTCGGACCGACTTTCGAGCAGTACTTC. It specifies CASSFGPTFEQYF.

The rearrangement links TRBV25-1 to TRBJ2-1; no reliable D call. CDR1 is MGHDK, CDR2 SYGVNS, per germline. Trimming left V 3 bases short and J 3 bases short, with 6 bases between. CDR3 length: 13 residues. Here the CDR3 reads CASSDPGYNEQFF. CDR3 nucleotide sequence: TGTGCCAGCAGTGATCCGGGCTACAATGAGCAGTTCTTC.

This clonotype was detected many times. This chain joins TRBV24-1 and TRBJ2-5; D might be TRBD1 (6 bases). The CDR3 contains 16 residues. CDR1 and CDR2 from the germline V gene are KGHDR and SFDVKD. Trimming pared 4 bases from V and 0 bases from J, leaving 14 bases between. DNA of the CDR3: TGTGCCACCAGTGAGTGGGGGCGACATAACCAAGAGACCCAGTACTTC. Amino acids: CATSEWGRHNQETQYF.

This clonotype was detected ten times or more. This chain uses TRBV6-6 with TRBJ2-3, with a possible D match to TRBD2 (6 bases). V was clipped by 6 bases and J by 6 bases, with 13 bases between them. CDR3 length equals 13 residues. CDR1 MNHNY and CDR2 SVGAGI come from the germline V gene (reference sequence). CDR3 loop: CASSGGHRDTQYF. The CDR3 region has the DNA TGTGCCAGCAGCGGGGGTCATAGGGATACGCAGTATTTT.

This clonotype was counted many times. Mismatch with germline at one junction end may stem from a read error. The CDR3: CASSSGSGTGELFF. The CDR3 coding sequence is TGTGCTAGCAGCTCCGGGTCCGGCACCGGGGAGCTGTTTTTT. The chain has TRBV7-7 and TRBJ2-2; D gene unclear. Germline CDR1 reads SSHAT; CDR2 reads FNYEAQ (reference sequence). This CDR3 spans 14 amino acids.

V usage is TRBV24-1 and J usage is TRBJ2-7, with a tentative D call TRBD2 (5 bases). Germline V gives CDR1 KGHDR, CDR2 SFDVKD. Trimming stripped 12 bases from V and 2 bases from J, with 16 bases between. The CDR3 contains 13 residues. This CDR3 reads CAPGCELTYEQYF. CDR3 DNA: TGTGCCCCGGGATGCGAACTGACCTACGAGCAGTACTTC.

In this sample, this clonotype turned up many times. The J gene is TRBJ2-1, the V gene TRBV7-2; D perhaps matches TRBD1 (6 bases). Trimming took off 1 base at V and 9 bases at J, with 10 bases between the two ends. This CDR3 has 13 amino acids. Germline V gene sequence: CDR1 SGHTA, CDR2 FQGNSA. The CDR3 loop reads CASSLDPGVEQFF. The CDR3 DNA is TGTGCCAGCAGCTTAGATCCAGGGGTTGAGCAGTTCTTC.

Ten or more counts support this clonotype. The chain carries TRBV20-1 and TRBJ2-1; TRBD2 matches at 9 bases. V was pared by 7 bases and J by 4 bases, with 5 bases of the junction left unmatched. Germline V CDR1 and CDR2: DFQATT, SNEGSKA (reference sequence). There are 13 residues in the CDR3. The CDR3, as DNA: TGCAGTGTCGTAGCGGGGGAGTACAATGAGCAGTTCTTC. It yields the protein CSVVAGEYNEQFF.

This clonotype was counted many times. The V and J genes are TRBV7-8 and TRBJ2-2; maybe TRBD1 (5 bases). Per the germline V gene, CDR1 is SGHVS and CDR2 is FQNEAQ. The CDR3 sequence is 18 residues long. Trimming took off 2 bases at V and 5 bases at J, with 21 bases between the two ends. The CDR3 DNA reads as TGTGCCAGCAGCTTAATGTTGTGGACATCAAGAACGACCGGGGAGCTGTTTTTT. As protein: CASSLMLWTSRTTGELFF. The full variable domain, its missing parts supplied by reference TRBV7-8 and TRBJ2-2, is GAGVSQSPRYKVAKRGQDVALRCDPISGHVSLFWYQQALGQGPEFLTYFQNEAQLDKSGLPSDRFFAERPEGSVSTLKIQRTQQEDSAVYLCASSLMLWTSRTTGELFFGEGSRLTVL.

This clonotype has ten or more counts. The chain is built from TRBV7-2 and TRBJ1-4, with a possible D match to TRBD1 (6 bases). The CDR3 has 17 residues. V lost 1 base and J 7 bases, leaving 19 bases between the germline ends. Germline values: CDR1 SGHTA, CDR2 FQGNSA. Here the CDR3 reads CASSLGSAQGSGEKLFF. The CDR3 nucleotides read TGTGCCAGCAGCTTAGGGTCTGCGCAGGGGAGTGGTGAAAAACTGTTTTTT.

This clonotype was counted at least ten times. The chain is built from TRBV5-1 and TRBJ2-5; D could derive from TRBD1 or TRBD2 (5 bases each). The CDR3 length is 13 residues. CDR1 and CDR2 (germline): SGHRS, YFSETQ. Trimming removed 3 bases from V and 3 bases from J, with 9 bases in between. This chain's CDR3 is CASSWQGEETQYF. The CDR3 nucleotides read TGCGCCAGCAGCTGGCAGGGAGAAGAGACCCAGTACTTC.

This clonotype was picked up many times. This chain connects TRBV5-4 to TRBJ1-1, with D possibly being TRBD1 (5 bases). This CDR3 has 14 amino acids. Germline V CDR1 and CDR2: SGHNT, YYREEE (reference sequence). Deletions cut 3 bases from V and 2 bases from J, with 11 bases between. The CDR3 nucleotides are TGTGCCAGCAGCTCCGCTGGGGGAAACACTGAAGCTTTCTTT. This sequence encodes CASSSAGGNTEAFF.

In its sample, this clonotype was seen many times. The rearrangement links TRBV20-1 to TRBJ2-1, with a weak D call TRBD2 (5 bases). Trimming pared 6 bases from V and 10 bases from J, leaving 13 bases between. CDR3 size: 11 residues. The germline CDR1 and CDR2 sequences are DFQATT and SNEGSKA (reference sequence). The CDR3 sequence is CSAFEGHEQFF. The CDR3 DNA reads as TGCAGTGCGTTCGAGGGTCACGAGCAGTTCTTC.

This clonotype was found many times. J is TRBJ2-7 and V is TRBV3-1; TRBD1 agrees at 10 bases. Germline CDR1 LGHDT, CDR2 YNNKEL (reference sequence). Trimming took 6 bases from V and 0 from J; bases not matched to a gene: 2. This CDR3 has 14 residues. This chain's CDR3 is CASRGTGVSYEQYF. In DNA, the CDR3 is TGTGCCAGCAGAGGGACAGGGGTCTCCTACGAGCAGTACTTC.